This is a list of T cell receptor beta chains from one sample in a study of T cells in Graves' hyperthyroidism and ophthalmopathy. Via MiXCR, TCRdb re-called the multiplex PCR reads, giving one row per CDR3 protein. In the table there are some 300,000 distinct CDR3 sequences, approximately 16% of which are singletons. Sequencing used blood. The source of these receptors is a man between 25 and 39 years old with Graves' hyperthyroidism. The CDR3 runs from the conserved cysteine through the conserved F or W. The D gene is left open where the match is weak. Rows may omit the clone size; those that give it use once, few, many or a size class.

clone_size d_call j_call v_call cdr3_aa cdr3_nt
many . TRBJ2-7 TRBV28 CASSGGIYEQYF TGCGCCAGCAGTGGCGGGATCTACGAGCAGTACTTC
. . TRBJ1-1 TRBV28 CASSLRTLNTEAFF TGTGCCAGCAGTTTGCGCACTTTGAACACTGAAGCTTTCTTT
few . TRBJ2-1 TRBV6-1 CASSEWSDEQFF TGTGCCAGCAGTGAGTGGAGTGATGAGCAGTTCTTC
many . TRBJ1-5 TRBV7-8 CASSLGAGSYRNQPQHF TGTGCCAGCAGCTTAGGGGCAGGGTCATACCGGAATCAGCCCCAGCATTTT
many . TRBJ2-7 TRBV11-2 CASTPLGAAYEQYF TGTGCCAGCACCCCGCTAGGGGCAGCCTACGAGCAGTACTTC
. . TRBJ1-6 TRBV2 CASSPGQLNSPLHF TGTGCCAGCAGTCCCGGACAGCTGAATTCACCCCTCCACTTT
many TRBD2 TRBJ2-1 TRBV6-2/TRBV6-3 CASRGTSGSNEQFF TGTGCCAGCCGGGGGACTAGCGGGAGCAATGAGCAGTTCTTC
. TRBD2 TRBJ2-3 TRBV4-1 CASSQAPGGRDTQYF TGCGCCAGCAGCCAAGCGCCGGGGGGGCGCGATACGCAGTATTTT
. TRBD1 TRBJ2-7 TRBV3-1 CASSQAGGFNEQYF TGTGCCAGCAGCCAAGCAGGGGGCTTCAACGAGCAGTACTTC
. . TRBJ2-4 TRBV5-4 CASSTRQALAKNIQYF TGTGCCAGCAGCACTCGACAGGCTCTAGCCAAAAACATTCAGTACTTC
many . TRBJ2-5 TRBV29-1 CSVDQGTISRQETQYF TGCAGCGTTGACCAGGGTACGATATCGAGGCAAGAGACCCAGTACTTC
. TRBD1 TRBJ2-3 TRBV18 CASSPSMFGRGPTDTQYF TGTGCCAGCTCACCATCCATGTTCGGCAGGGGGCCGACAGATACGCAGTATTTT
many TRBD1 TRBJ2-5 TRBV2 CASSPGDRGRVWQETQYF TGTGCCAGCAGCCCCGGGGACAGGGGGCGAGTTTGGCAAGAGACCCAGTACTTC
. TRBD2 TRBJ2-7 TRBV3-1 CASSHVTSGRYEQYF TGTGCCAGCAGCCATGTGACTAGCGGGAGGTACGAGCAGTACTTC
few TRBD2 TRBJ2-1 TRBV9 CASSVGGRGNNEQFF TGTGCCAGCAGCGTAGGAGGGAGGGGTAACAATGAGCAGTTCTTC
many . TRBJ2-1 TRBV5-6 CASSSGGFSYNEQFF TGTGCCAGCAGCTCAGGGGGGTTCTCCTACAATGAGCAGTTCTTC
many . TRBJ1-1 TRBV2 CASSEPPSVPFF TGTGCCAGCAGTGAGCCTCCCTCGGTACCTTTCTTT
many TRBD1 TRBJ2-7 TRBV2 CAGVTGEPSGYEQYF TGTGCCGGAGTCACAGGGGAACCCTCAGGATACGAGCAGTACTTC
few TRBD1 TRBJ1-5 TRBV29-1 CSVGTGHQPQHF TGCAGCGTTGGGACAGGGCATCAGCCCCAGCATTTT
. . TRBJ2-6 TRBV30 CAHKKSSGANVLTF TGTGCCCACAAGAAGAGCTCTGGGGCCAACGTCCTGACTTTC
many TRBD2 TRBJ2-1 TRBV30 CAWSVAAGPSYNEQFF TGTGCCTGGAGTGTAGCAGCGGGACCTTCCTACAATGAGCAGTTCTTC
many TRBD1 TRBJ2-1 TRBV18 CASSPAGTGGSGSYNEQFF TGTGCCAGCTCACCAGCCGGGACAGGGGGATCAGGGTCCTACAATGAGCAGTTCTTC
many . TRBJ1-1 TRBV2 CASSDDRAQAFF TGTGCCAGCAGTGATGACAGAGCCCAAGCTTTCTTT
many . TRBJ2-1 TRBV5-1 CASSLEVSYNEQFF TGCGCCAGCAGCTTGGAGGTATCCTACAATGAGCAGTTCTTC
. TRBD1 TRBJ2-3 TRBV3-1 CASSFGQGSTDTQYF TGTGCCAGCAGCTTTGGACAGGGGAGCACAGATACGCAGTATTTT
many TRBD2 TRBJ2-1 TRBV2 CASSESSGSDNEQFF TGTGCCAGCAGTGAATCCAGCGGGAGTGACAATGAGCAGTTCTTC
many . TRBJ2-5 TRBV11-3 CASSFFSGDGGETQYF TGTGCCAGCAGTTTCTTCTCAGGGGACGGAGGAGAGACCCAGTACTTC
. . TRBJ2-7 TRBV4-1 CASSQTLRTSPYEQYF TGCGCCAGCAGCCAAACCCTTCGGACAAGCCCCTACGAGCAGTACTTC
many TRBD1 TRBJ1-1 TRBV12-3/TRBV12-4 CASSFRDRAITEAFF TGTGCCAGCAGTTTCCGGGACAGGGCAATCACTGAAGCTTTCTTT
many TRBD1 TRBJ1-1 TRBV12-3/TRBV12-4 CASSAGQGFAEAFF TGTGCCAGCAGTGCCGGACAGGGATTCGCTGAAGCTTTCTTT
many . TRBJ2-3 TRBV12-3/TRBV12-4 CASSPELAREEYF TGTGCCAGCAGTCCCGAACTAGCCCGCGAGGAGTATTTT